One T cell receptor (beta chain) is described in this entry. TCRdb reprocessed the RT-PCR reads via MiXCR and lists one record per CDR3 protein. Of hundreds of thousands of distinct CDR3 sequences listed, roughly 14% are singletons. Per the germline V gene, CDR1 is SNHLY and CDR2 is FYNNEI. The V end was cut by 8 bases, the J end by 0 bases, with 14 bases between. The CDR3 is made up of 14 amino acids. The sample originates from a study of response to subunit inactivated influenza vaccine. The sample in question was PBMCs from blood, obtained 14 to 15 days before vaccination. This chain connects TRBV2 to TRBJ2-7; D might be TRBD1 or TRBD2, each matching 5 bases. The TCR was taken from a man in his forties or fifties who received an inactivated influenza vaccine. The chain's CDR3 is CASGTGRSSYEQYF. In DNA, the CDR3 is TGTGCCAGCGGCACGGGGCGGAGCTCCTACGAGCAGTACTTC.